This section outlines one T cell receptor (beta chain) sequence together with its context. Its cognate antigen is unknown. Germline trimming cut 4 bases from V and 3 bases from J; bases unmatched to any gene: 5. Germline V gene sequence: CDR1 SGHNT, CDR2 YYREEE (reference sequence). CDR3 length: 14 residues. This sample is drawn from a study of vaccination effects on CD4 cells after COVID-19. Assay used: immunoSEQ multiplex PCR; TCRdb lists only in-frame clones, some missing. The table lists tens of thousands of clones, roughly three quarters of them singletons. The authors isolated CD4+ T cells after about 10 days of culture.

This clonotype was obtained from a human donor who received a COVID-19 vaccine. Here the sequenced sample was CD4+ T cells from PBMCs cultured without peptide, taken before COVID-19 vaccination. The chain combines TRBV5-4 with TRBJ2-3, with 7 bases that match TRBD2. The CDR3 sequence is CASSPGGGTDTQYF. CDR3 nucleotide sequence: TGTGCCAGCAGCCCTGGGGGGGGGACAGATACGCAGTATTTT.